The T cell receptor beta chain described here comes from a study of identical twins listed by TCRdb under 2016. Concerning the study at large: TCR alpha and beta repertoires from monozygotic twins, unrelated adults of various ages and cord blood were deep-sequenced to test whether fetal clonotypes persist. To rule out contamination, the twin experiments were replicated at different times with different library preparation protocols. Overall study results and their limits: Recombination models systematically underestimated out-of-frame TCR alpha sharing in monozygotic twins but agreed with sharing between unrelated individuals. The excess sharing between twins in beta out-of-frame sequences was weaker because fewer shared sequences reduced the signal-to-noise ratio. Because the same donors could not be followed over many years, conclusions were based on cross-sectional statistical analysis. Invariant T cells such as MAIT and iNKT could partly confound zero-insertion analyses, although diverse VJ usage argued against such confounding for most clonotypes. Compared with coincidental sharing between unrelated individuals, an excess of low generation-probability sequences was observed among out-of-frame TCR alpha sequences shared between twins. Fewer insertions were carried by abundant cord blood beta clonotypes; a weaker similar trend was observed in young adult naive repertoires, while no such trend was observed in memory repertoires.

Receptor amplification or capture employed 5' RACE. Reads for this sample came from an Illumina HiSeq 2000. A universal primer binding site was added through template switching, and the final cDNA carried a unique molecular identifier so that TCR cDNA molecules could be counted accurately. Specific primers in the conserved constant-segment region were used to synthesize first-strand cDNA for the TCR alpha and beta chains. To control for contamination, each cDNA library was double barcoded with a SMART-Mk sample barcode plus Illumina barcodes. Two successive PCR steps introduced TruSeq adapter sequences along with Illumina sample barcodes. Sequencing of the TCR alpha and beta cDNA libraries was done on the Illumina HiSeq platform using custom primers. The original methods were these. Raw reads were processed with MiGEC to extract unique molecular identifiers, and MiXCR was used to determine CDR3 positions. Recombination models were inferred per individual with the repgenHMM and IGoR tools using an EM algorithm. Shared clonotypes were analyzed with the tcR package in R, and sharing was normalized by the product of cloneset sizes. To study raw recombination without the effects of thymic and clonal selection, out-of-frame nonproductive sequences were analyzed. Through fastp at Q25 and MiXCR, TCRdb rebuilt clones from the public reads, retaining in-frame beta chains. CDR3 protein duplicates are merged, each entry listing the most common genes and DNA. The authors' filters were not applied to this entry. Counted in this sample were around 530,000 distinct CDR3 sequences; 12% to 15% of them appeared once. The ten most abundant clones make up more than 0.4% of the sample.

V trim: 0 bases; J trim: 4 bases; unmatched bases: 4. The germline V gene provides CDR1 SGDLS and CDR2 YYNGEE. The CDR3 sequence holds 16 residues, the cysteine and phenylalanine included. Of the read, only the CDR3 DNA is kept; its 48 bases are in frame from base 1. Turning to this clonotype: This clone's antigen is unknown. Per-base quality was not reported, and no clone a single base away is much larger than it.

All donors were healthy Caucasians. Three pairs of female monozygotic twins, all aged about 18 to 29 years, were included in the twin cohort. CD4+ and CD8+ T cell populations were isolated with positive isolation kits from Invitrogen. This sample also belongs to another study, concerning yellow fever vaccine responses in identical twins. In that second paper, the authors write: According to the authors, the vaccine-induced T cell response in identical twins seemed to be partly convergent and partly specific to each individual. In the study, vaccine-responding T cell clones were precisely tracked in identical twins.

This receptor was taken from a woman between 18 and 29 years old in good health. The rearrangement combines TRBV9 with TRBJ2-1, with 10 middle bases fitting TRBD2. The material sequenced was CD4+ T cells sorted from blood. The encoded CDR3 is CASSVDPSGSYNEQFF. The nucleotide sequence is TGTGCCAGCAGCGTAGACCCTAGCGGGAGTTACAATGAGCAGTTCTTC.